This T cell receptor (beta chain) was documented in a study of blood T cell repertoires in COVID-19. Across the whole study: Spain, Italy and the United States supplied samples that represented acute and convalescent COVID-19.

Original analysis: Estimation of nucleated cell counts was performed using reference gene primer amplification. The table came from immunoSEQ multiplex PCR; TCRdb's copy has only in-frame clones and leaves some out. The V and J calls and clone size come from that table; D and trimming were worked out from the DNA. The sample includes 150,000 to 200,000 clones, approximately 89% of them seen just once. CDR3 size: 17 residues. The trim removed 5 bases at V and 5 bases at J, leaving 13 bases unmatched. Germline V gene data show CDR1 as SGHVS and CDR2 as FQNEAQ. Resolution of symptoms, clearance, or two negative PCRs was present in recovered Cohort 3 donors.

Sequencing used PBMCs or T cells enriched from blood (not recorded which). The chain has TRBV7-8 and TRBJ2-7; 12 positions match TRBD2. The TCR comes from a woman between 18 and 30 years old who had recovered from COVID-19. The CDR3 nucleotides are TGTGCCAGCAGCGCAAGGGCTAGCGGGAGGGTGGCCCACGAGCAGTACTTC. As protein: CASSARASGRVAHEQYF.